This T cell receptor beta chain emerged from a study of lymphopenia after photon versus proton radiotherapy. Clones were sequenced by immunoSEQ multiplex PCR, and TCRdb holds only the in-frame ones, with some missing. The sample has about 24,000 clones; about four fifths are singletons. There are 18 residues in the CDR3. Germline CDR1 MNHEY, CDR2 SMNVEV (reference sequence). Between the trimmed V and J ends, which lost 4 bases and 3 bases, there was a span of 24 bases. This sequence was found in a man aged 40-49 years with gastric cancer. J is TRBJ1-1 and V is TRBV27; maybe TRBD1 (5 bases). This specimen consisted of peripheral blood, obtained from a patient treated with photon-based radiotherapy. CDR3 loop: CASSSFFGPKGGDTEAFF. DNA for the CDR3: TGTGCCAGCAGTTCATTTTTCGGACCGAAAGGAGGGGACACTGAAGCTTTCTTT.